A single sample gave rise to the 8 T cell receptor beta chains below, sequenced in a study of blood T cell repertoires in COVID-19. TCRdb's copy holds only in-frame clones and misses some; the assay was immunoSEQ multiplex PCR. The sample holds some 150,000 clones, about 88% seen once. The sequencing sample was made of peripheral blood. The receptors were gathered from a human donor with acute or convalescent COVID-19. The donor label of this sample is uncertain.

This clone was counted between two and nine times. The V call is TRBV7-9, the J call TRBJ1-2, with 9 bases lining up with TRBD1. The J segment lost 7 bases and the V segment lost 6 bases, leaving 6 bases of the junction unmatched. The CDR3 contains 13 residues. Germline V gene sequence: CDR1 SEHNR, CDR2 FQNEAQ (reference sequence). The CDR3 sequence is CASRQQGAGGYTF. The CDR3 nucleotides read TGTGCCAGCAGGCAACAGGGGGCGGGTGGCTACACCTTC. Full variable domain (outside the CDR3, taken from reference TRBV7-9 and TRBJ1-2): DTGVSQNPRHKITKRGQNVTFRCDPISEHNRLYWYRQTLGQGPEFLTYFQNEAQLEKSRLLSDRFSAERPKGSFSTLEIQRTEQGDSAMYLCASRQQGAGGYTFGSGTRLTVV.

This clone has only one observation. The chain links TRBV5-4 to TRBJ1-4; a possible D gene is TRBD1 (6 bases). Trimming removed 5 bases from V and 0 bases from J, with 20 bases in between. The germline gives CDR1 SGHNT, CDR2 YYREEE (reference sequence). The CDR3 has 18 amino acids. The CDR3 DNA reads TGTGCCAGCAGAACCGGCCCGGGACAAGTTGCAACTAATGAAAAACTGTTTTTT. Protein: CASRTGPGQVATNEKLFF.

The genes are TRBV9 and TRBJ1-3, with TRBD1 matching over 8 bases. This CDR3 spans 15 amino acids. From germline, CDR1 is SGDLS and CDR2 YYNGEE. With V trimmed by 3 bases and J by 1 base, 3 bases remained unmatched. This CDR3 reads CASSARQGSGNTIYF. The DNA of the CDR3 is TGTGCCAGCAGCGCCCGACAGGGGTCTGGAAACACCATATATTTT.

V gene TRBV7-3 combines with J gene TRBJ1-6, with 7 bases that match TRBD1. With 5 bases clipped from V and 4 bases from J, the junction kept 5 bases outside the gene matches. Germline CDR1 is SGHTA and CDR2 is FQGTGA. The CDR3 runs 15 residues. This CDR3 reads CASSLSGQYNSPLHF. The CDR3 DNA reads as TGTGCCAGCAGCCTGTCGGGACAGTATAATTCACCCCTCCACTTT. The full variable domain, in which reference TRBV7-3 and TRBJ1-6 provide the parts outside the CDR3, is GAGVSQTPSNKVTEKGKYVELRCDPISGHTALYWYRQSLGQGPEFLIYFQGTGAADDSGLPNDRFFAVRPEGSVSTLKIQRTERGDSAVYLCASSLSGQYNSPLHFGNGTRLTVT.

The V gene is TRBV7-9, the J gene TRBJ2-3; D remains unclear. The CDR3 consists of 16 residues. Per the germline V gene, CDR1 is SEHNR and CDR2 is FQNEAQ (reference sequence). With 4 bases removed from V and 1 base from J, the gap between germline ends came to 15 bases. The CDR3: CASSYLSLPGTDTQYF. As DNA, the CDR3 is TGTGCCAGCAGCTACTTGTCCCTTCCTGGCACAGATACGCAGTATTTT.

This chain connects TRBV6-4 to TRBJ2-3, with D maybe TRBD2 (6 bases). V was trimmed by 2 bases and J by 1 base, leaving 10 bases between them. The CDR3 has 15 residues. CDR1 is MRHNA, CDR2 SNTAGT, per germline. The CDR3 reads CASSDRVAGTDTQYF. Written as DNA, the CDR3 is TGTGCCAGCAGTGACCGGGTAGCGGGCACAGATACGCAGTATTTT.

The CDR3: CASSPPNRGEYNEQFF. The CDR3 region has the DNA TGTGCCAGCAGCCCCCCCAATCGGGGGGAATACAATGAGCAGTTCTTC. This chain links TRBV3-1 (or the pseudogene TRBV3-2) with TRBJ2-1; 7 nucleotides agree with TRBD2. The ends lost 4 bases at V and 4 bases at J; junction bases unmatched: 10. The CDR3 runs to 16 residues. Germline lookup yields CDR1 LGHDT and CDR2 YNNKEL (reference sequence).

V usage is TRBV18 and J usage is TRBJ1-6; unclear D gene. The CDR3 totals 13 residues. Trimming removed 3 bases at V and 5 bases at J, with 5 bases between. Looked up from germline, CDR1 is KGHSH and CDR2 is LQKENI. The CDR3 DNA sequence: TGTGCCAGCTCACCCGGGGATAATTCACCCCTCCACTTT. Its protein is CASSPGDNSPLHF. Complete variable domain (other parts from reference TRBV18 and TRBJ1-6): NAGVMQNPRHLVRRRGQEARLRCSPMKGHSHVYWYRQLPEEGLKFMVYLQKENIIDESGMPKERFSAEFPKEGPSILRIQQVVRGDSAAYFCASSPGDNSPLHFGNGTRLTVT.